A single sample gave rise to the 24 T cell receptor beta chains below, sequenced in a study of shared clonotypes between healthy human individuals. Measured with immunoSEQ multiplex PCR; TCRdb has only the in-frame clones, and not every one. The repertoire holds about 1 million clones, approximately 68% seen once, with about 1.5% in the top ten. Sequencing was carried out using memory CD4+ T cells sorted from blood. Subset in this sample: CD45RA-negative fraction. These receptors all come from a young man in good health.

V gene TRBV2 combines with J gene TRBJ1-6; tentative D call: TRBD1 (5 bases). CDR1 SNHLY and CDR2 FYNNEI come from the germline V gene. This CDR3 contains 14 residues. Trimming pared 6 bases from V and 5 bases from J, leaving 11 bases between. CDR3 bases: TGTGCCAGCAGCGCAGGGCGCGATAATTCACCCCTCCACTTT. It encodes CASSAGRDNSPLHF.

This clone was picked up a small number of times. This sequence joins TRBV5-1 and TRBJ2-5; 9 nucleotides align to TRBD1. Per the germline V gene, CDR1 is SGHRS and CDR2 is YFSETQ. With 0 bases clipped from V and 3 bases from J, the junction kept 6 bases outside the gene matches. This CDR3 spans 16 amino acids. The DNA for the CDR3 is TGCGCCAGCAGCTTGGGGGACAGGGAATGGGAAGAGACCCAGTACTTC. Protein product: CASSLGDREWEETQYF.

The count of this clone is one. The chain combines TRBV9 with TRBJ2-1; 7 nucleotides line up with TRBD2. V trimming: 4 bases; J trimming: 6 bases; junction bases outside the gene matches: 7. Germline values: CDR1 SGDLS, CDR2 YYNGEE. The CDR3 is made up of 14 amino acids. In DNA form, the CDR3 reads TGTGCCAGCAGCTCACTAGGCGGGGGCAATGAGCAGTTCTTC. Its translation is CASSSLGGGNEQFF.

V gene TRBV29-1 combines with J gene TRBJ1-2; TRBD1 agrees at 7 bases. The CDR3 totals 13 residues. Germline V gives CDR1 SQVTM, CDR2 ANQGSEA. The V gene end was trimmed by 7 bases and the J gene end by 5 bases; junction bases not matched to a gene: 10. The CDR3 DNA is TGCAGCGGACAGGGAGAAATAGGTTATGGCTACACCTTC. Translating gives CSGQGEIGYGYTF.

This rearrangement joins TRBV2 to TRBJ2-1, with 10 nucleotides matching TRBD2. Per germline, CDR1 SNHLY and CDR2 FYNNEI. V shed 8 bases, J shed 4 bases, and the junction held 8 bases outside the gene matches. CDR3 length: 15 amino acids. CDR3 residues: CASGPSSGSYNEQFF. The CDR3 DNA follows: TGTGCCAGCGGGCCATCTAGCGGGAGTTACAATGAGCAGTTCTTC.

This clone was counted once. This chain uses TRBV2 with TRBJ2-1; 12 bases match TRBD2. The junction had 2 bases not matched to a gene; V was cut back by 1 base and J by 4 bases. CDR1 and CDR2 (germline): SNHLY, FYNNEI. The CDR3 spans 16 residues. CDR3 DNA sequence: TGTGCCAGCAGTGAAGACGGACTAGCGGGGTACAATGAGCAGTTCTTC. This codes for CASSEDGLAGYNEQFF.

The chain joins TRBV27 to TRBJ2-5; tentatively, D is TRBD2 (6 bases). Trimming took 2 bases from V and 5 from J, leaving 12 bases between them. CDR1 and CDR2 (germline): MNHEY, SMNVEV (reference sequence). This CDR3 is built from 14 residues. The CDR3 sequence: CASSLGGKRETQYF. CDR3 sequence (DNA): TGTGCCAGCAGTTTAGGAGGGAAACGGGAGACCCAGTACTTC.

Concerning this clone itself: This sample includes further DNA sequences coding for the same CDR3. The chain employs TRBV7-2 and TRBJ2-7; TRBD2 matches at 8 bases. The CDR3 has 12 residues. Germline CDR1 reads SGHTA; CDR2 reads FQGNSA. V dropped 5 bases and J dropped 4; count of bases not matched to a gene: 1. In DNA form, the CDR3 reads TGTGCCAGCAGCCCGGGGGGGTACGAGCAGTACTTC. Amino acid sequence: CASSPGGYEQYF.

This rearrangement joins TRBV29-1 to TRBJ1-2; D is undetermined. The CDR3 is 12 residues long. Trimming removed 5 bases from V and 4 bases from J, with 11 bases in between. The germline CDR1 and CDR2 sequences are SQVTM and ANQGSEA. CDR3 bases: TGCAGCGTTACGAGGGAGGGCTATGGCTACACCTTC. Its protein product is CSVTREGYGYTF.

The rearrangement links TRBV5-4 to TRBJ1-3; TRBD1 agrees at 8 bases. Trimming took 3 bases from V and 2 from J; bases not matched to a gene: 4. CDR1 and CDR2 from the germline V gene are SGHNT and YYREEE (reference sequence). This CDR3 is built from 15 residues. The CDR3 sequence: CASSSGQGTGNTIYF. The CDR3 region has the DNA TGTGCCAGCAGCTCCGGACAGGGCACTGGAAACACCATATATTTT. Using reference TRBV5-4 and TRBJ1-3 for the parts outside the CDR3, the full variable domain is ETGVTQSPTHLIKTRGQQVTLRCSSQSGHNTVSWYQQALGQGPQFIFQYYREEENGRGNFPPRFSGLQFPNYSSELNVNALELDDSALYLCASSSGQGTGNTIYFGEGSWLTVV.

This clone was detected a few times. The chain couples TRBV5-6 to TRBJ2-5; the D call may be TRBD1 or TRBD2 (6 bases each). The CDR3 is 15 residues long. With 4 bases removed from V and 0 bases from J, the gap between germline ends came to 13 bases. The germline V gene encodes CDR1 SGHDT and CDR2 YYEEEE. CDR3 protein: CASSRIGGHQETQYF. DNA for the CDR3: TGTGCCAGCAGCAGGATCGGGGGCCACCAAGAGACCCAGTACTTC.

V is TRBV6-1 and J is TRBJ2-6; D is ambiguous. With 3 bases removed from V and 3 bases from J, the gap between germline ends came to 9 bases. The CDR3 spans 15 residues. The germline V gene encodes CDR1 MNHNS and CDR2 SASEGT. In nucleotides, the CDR3 is TGTGCCAGCAGTGAGCCGGGTGATGGGGCCAACGTCCTGACTTTC. Amino acids: CASSEPGDGANVLTF.

The V gene is TRBV5-1, the J gene TRBJ1-2, with 8 bases identical to TRBD1. Germline V CDR1 and CDR2: SGHRS, YFSETQ. V was pared by 4 bases and J by 1 base, with 12 bases of the junction left unmatched. This CDR3 is 17 amino acids long. The CDR3 region has the DNA TGCGCCAGCAGCCTCACTTACCACGGACAGGGTAACTATGGCTACACCTTC. This encodes CASSLTYHGQGNYGYTF.

The rearrangement links TRBV19 to TRBJ1-2, with 10 nucleotides matching TRBD1. Germline V gives CDR1 LNHDA, CDR2 SQIVND (reference sequence). CDR3 size: 16 residues. The V segment lost 7 bases and the J segment 4 bases; nucleotides outside the gene matches: 12. The CDR3: CASNTPGQGQVYGYTF. The CDR3 nucleotides read TGTGCCAGTAATACTCCGGGACAGGGGCAGGTCTATGGCTACACCTTC. Full variable domain (missing parts from reference TRBV19 and TRBJ1-2): DGGITQSPKYLFRKEGQNVTLSCEQNLNHDAMYWYRQDPGQGLRLIYYSQIVNDFQKGDIAEGYSVSREKKESFPLTVTSAQKNPTAFYLCASNTPGQGQVYGYTFGSGTRLTVV.

This clone showed up many times. Other nucleotide sequences in the sample specify the same CDR3. The genes are TRBV19 and TRBJ1-1; TRBD1 matches at 9 bases. CDR1 and CDR2 from the germline V gene are LNHDA and SQIVND (reference sequence). CDR3 length equals 14 residues. V shed 6 bases and J 2 bases; nucleotides not matched to a gene: 4. The CDR3 coding sequence is TGTGCCAGTAGCCGTACAGGGGGCAACACTGAAGCTTTCTTT. It encodes CASSRTGGNTEAFF. Full variable domain (rest looked up from reference TRBV19 and TRBJ1-1): DGGITQSPKYLFRKEGQNVTLSCEQNLNHDAMYWYRQDPGQGLRLIYYSQIVNDFQKGDIAEGYSVSREKKESFPLTVTSAQKNPTAFYLCASSRTGGNTEAFFGQGTRLTVV.

V is TRBV28 and J is TRBJ1-1, with D perhaps matching TRBD1 (5 bases). CDR3 length: 12 amino acids. The V and J ends lost 10 bases and 3 bases respectively, with 12 bases between them. Per the germline V gene, CDR1 is MDHEN and CDR2 is SYDVKM. The CDR3 loop is CATGPPYTEAFF. For the CDR3, the DNA is TGTGCCACGGGACCTCCCTACACTGAAGCTTTCTTT.

The chain links TRBV30 to TRBJ1-5; D is undetermined. The CDR3 contains 15 residues. V lost 0 bases and J 2 bases, leaving 11 bases between the germline ends. Germline V gene data show CDR1 as GTSNPN and CDR2 as SVGIG (reference sequence). The CDR3 DNA is TGTGCCTGGAGTGTAGGAGTAGAGGGCAATCAGCCCCAGCATTTT. It translates to CAWSVGVEGNQPQHF. Full variable domain (remainder filled in from reference TRBV30 and TRBJ1-5): SQTIHQWPATLVQPVGSPLSLECTVEGTSNPNLYWYRQAAGRGLQLLFYSVGIGQISSEVPQNLSASRPQDRQFILSSKKLLLSDSGFYLCAWSVGVEGNQPQHFGDGTRLSIL.

V usage is TRBV19 and J usage is TRBJ2-5; D is possibly TRBD1 (7 bases). The V gene's germline CDR1 is LNHDA and CDR2 SQIVND (reference sequence). V was pared by 9 bases and J by 3 bases, with 20 bases between. This CDR3 has 15 residues. DNA of the CDR3: TGTGCCAGCACCCAAGGTGGCAGGGGGGAAGAGACCCAGTACTTC. This gives the protein CASTQGGRGEETQYF.

V usage is TRBV7-2 and J usage is TRBJ2-5; D call uncertain. This CDR3 has 12 amino acids. V lost 5 bases and J 2 bases, leaving 6 bases between the germline ends. Germline V gene sequence: CDR1 SGHTA, CDR2 FQGNSA. The CDR3 region is CASSPTQETQYF. CDR3 DNA: TGTGCCAGCAGCCCAACGCAAGAGACCCAGTACTTC.

As concerns this clone: Other DNA sequences within the sample encode an identical CDR3. V is TRBV27 and J is TRBJ1-6, with 7 positions matching TRBD1. With 2 bases clipped from V and 7 bases from J, the junction kept 2 bases outside the gene matches. Germline loops: CDR1 MNHEY, CDR2 SMNVEV (reference sequence). The CDR3 is 14 residues long. CDR3 DNA sequence: TGTGCCAGCAGTTTAAGACAGGGAAATTCACCCCTCCACTTT. Translation: CASSLRQGNSPLHF.

This chain uses TRBV7-2 with TRBJ2-7; D unclear. Trimming took 3 bases from V and 2 from J, leaving 5 bases between them. The CDR3 is made up of 12 amino acids. Looked up from germline, CDR1 is SGHTA and CDR2 is FQGNSA. The CDR3 DNA follows: TGTGCCAGCAGCTTGAATACCTACGAGCAGTACTTC. This gives the protein CASSLNTYEQYF. The full variable domain, completed using reference TRBV7-2 and TRBJ2-7, is GAGVSQSPSNKVTEKGKDVELRCDPISGHTALYWYRQSLGQGLEFLIYFQGNSAPDKSGLPSDRFSAERTGGSVSTLTIQRTQQEDSAVYLCASSLNTYEQYFGPGTRLTVT.

V is TRBV18 and J is TRBJ2-7, with D possibly being TRBD1 or TRBD2 (5 bases each). V was cut by 5 bases and J by 6 bases, with 11 bases left in between. CDR1 is KGHSH and CDR2 is LQKENI in the germline V gene. The CDR3 is 12 residues long. The CDR3 sequence: CASSTGPIEQYF. DNA of the CDR3: TGTGCCAGCTCAACGGGGCCCATCGAGCAGTACTTC.

In this sample, this clone turned up a few times. This rearrangement joins TRBV4-1 to TRBJ2-7; D possibly matches TRBD1 or TRBD2 (5 bases each). V lost 1 base and J lost 2, with 18 bases in between. Germline loops: CDR1 MGHRA, CDR2 YSYEKL. The CDR3 has 17 amino acids. The CDR3 nucleotides are TGCGCCAGCAGCCAAGGATTACTCCGGGACGTTACCTACGAGCAGTACTTC. Translated, it gives CASSQGLLRDVTYEQYF.

Points on this clone: Other DNA sequences within the sample encode an identical CDR3. The V and J genes are TRBV5-1 and TRBJ2-7, with 9 bases matching TRBD1. Germline CDR1 is SGHRS and CDR2 is YFSETQ. The length of the CDR3 is 14 residues. V lost 4 bases and J lost 2; bases outside the gene matches: 4. The CDR3 loop is CASSLTGGPYEQYF. CDR3 coding DNA: TGCGCCAGCAGCCTGACAGGGGGACCCTACGAGCAGTACTTC.